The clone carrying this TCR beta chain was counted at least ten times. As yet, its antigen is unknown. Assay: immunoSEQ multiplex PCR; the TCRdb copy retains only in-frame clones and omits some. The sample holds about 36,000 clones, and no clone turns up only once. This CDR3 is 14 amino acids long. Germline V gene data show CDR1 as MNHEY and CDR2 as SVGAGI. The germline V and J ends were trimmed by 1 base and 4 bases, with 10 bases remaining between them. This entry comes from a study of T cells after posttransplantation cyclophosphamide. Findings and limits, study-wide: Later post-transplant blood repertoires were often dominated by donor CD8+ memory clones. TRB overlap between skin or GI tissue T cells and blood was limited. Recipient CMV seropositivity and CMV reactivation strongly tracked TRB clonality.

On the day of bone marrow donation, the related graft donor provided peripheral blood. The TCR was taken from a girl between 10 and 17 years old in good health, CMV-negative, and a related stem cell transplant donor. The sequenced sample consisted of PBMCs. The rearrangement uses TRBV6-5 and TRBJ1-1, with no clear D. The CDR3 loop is CASSYLGGSTEAFF. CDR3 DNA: TGTGCCAGCAGTTACTTGGGAGGGTCCACTGAAGCTTTCTTT.